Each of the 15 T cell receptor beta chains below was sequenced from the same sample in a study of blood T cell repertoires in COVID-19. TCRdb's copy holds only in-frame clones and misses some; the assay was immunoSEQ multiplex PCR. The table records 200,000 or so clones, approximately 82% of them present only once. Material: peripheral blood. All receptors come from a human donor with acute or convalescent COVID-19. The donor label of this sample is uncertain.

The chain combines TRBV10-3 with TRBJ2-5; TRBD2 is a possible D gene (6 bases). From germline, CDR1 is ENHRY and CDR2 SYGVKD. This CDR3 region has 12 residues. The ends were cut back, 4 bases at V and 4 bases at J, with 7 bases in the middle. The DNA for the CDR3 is TGTGCCATCAGTGCGGAGGGAGAGACCCAGTACTTC. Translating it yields CAISAEGETQYF.

CDR3 residues: CASTLDRGLGSPLHF. The CDR3 region has the DNA TGTGCCAGCACCTTGGACAGGGGACTTGGTTCACCCCTCCACTTT. The J gene is TRBJ1-6, the V gene TRBV6-5; 9 nucleotides agree with TRBD1. The CDR3 sequence is 15 residues long. The V gene's germline CDR1 is MNHEY and CDR2 SVGAGI. The trim removed 7 bases at V and 9 bases at J, leaving 10 bases unmatched.

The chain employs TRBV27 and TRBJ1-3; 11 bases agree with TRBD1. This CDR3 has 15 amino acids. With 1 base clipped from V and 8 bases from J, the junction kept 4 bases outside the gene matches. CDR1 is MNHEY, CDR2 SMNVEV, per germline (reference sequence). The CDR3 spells CASSLYGTGGDTIYF. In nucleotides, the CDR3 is TGTGCCAGCAGTTTATATGGGACAGGGGGAGACACCATATATTTT.

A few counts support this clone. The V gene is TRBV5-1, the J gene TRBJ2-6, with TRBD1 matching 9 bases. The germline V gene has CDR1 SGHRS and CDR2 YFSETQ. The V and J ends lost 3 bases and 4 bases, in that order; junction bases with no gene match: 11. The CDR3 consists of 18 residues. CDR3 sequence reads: CASSSSAGTGIGANVLTF. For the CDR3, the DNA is TGCGCCAGCAGCTCCAGTGCTGGGACAGGGATCGGGGCCAACGTCCTGACTTTC.

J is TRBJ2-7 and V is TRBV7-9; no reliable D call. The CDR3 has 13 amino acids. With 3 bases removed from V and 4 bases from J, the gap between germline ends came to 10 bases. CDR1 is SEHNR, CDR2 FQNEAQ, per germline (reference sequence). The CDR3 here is CASSFTGPYEQYF. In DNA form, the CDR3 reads TGTGCCAGCAGCTTCACTGGGCCGTACGAGCAGTACTTC. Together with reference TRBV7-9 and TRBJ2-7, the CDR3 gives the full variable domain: DTGVSQNPRHKITKRGQNVTFRCDPISEHNRLYWYRQTLGQGPEFLTYFQNEAQLEKSRLLSDRFSAERPKGSFSTLEIQRTEQGDSAMYLCASSFTGPYEQYFGPGTRLTVT.

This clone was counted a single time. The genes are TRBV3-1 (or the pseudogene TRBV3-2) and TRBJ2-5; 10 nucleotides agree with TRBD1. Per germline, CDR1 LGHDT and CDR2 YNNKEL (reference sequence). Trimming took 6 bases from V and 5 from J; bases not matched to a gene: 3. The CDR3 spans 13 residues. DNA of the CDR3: TGTGCCAGCAGGGGACAGGGGCTTGAGACCCAGTACTTC. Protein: CASRGQGLETQYF.

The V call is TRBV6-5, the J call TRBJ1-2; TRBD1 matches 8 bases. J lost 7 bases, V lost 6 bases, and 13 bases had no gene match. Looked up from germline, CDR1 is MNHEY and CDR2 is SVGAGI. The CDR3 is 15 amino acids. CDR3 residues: CASSQGAIPAGGYTF. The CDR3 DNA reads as TGTGCCAGCAGCCAGGGGGCGATTCCGGCGGGTGGCTACACCTTC.

This CDR3 reads CASSLIPQADTQYF. The CDR3 nucleotides read TGTGCCAGCAGCTTAATCCCGCAGGCAGATACGCAGTATTTT. The chain combines TRBV7-2 with TRBJ2-3; D unresolved. The CDR3 totals 14 residues. V was clipped by 2 bases and J by 4 bases, with 10 bases between them. The germline gives CDR1 SGHTA, CDR2 FQGNSA.

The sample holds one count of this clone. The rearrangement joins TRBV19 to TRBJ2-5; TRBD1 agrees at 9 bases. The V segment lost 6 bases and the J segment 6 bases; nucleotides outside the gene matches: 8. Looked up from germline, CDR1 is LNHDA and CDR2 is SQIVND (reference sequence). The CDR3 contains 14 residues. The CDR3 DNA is TGTGCCAGTAGGCCGGGACAGGGCTTGAAGACCCAGTACTTC. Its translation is CASRPGQGLKTQYF.

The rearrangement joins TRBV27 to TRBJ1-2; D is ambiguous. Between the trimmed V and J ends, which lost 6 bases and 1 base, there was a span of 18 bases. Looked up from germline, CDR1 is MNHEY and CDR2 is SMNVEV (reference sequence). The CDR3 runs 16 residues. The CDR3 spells CASSDLRRSNNYGYTF. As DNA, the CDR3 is TGTGCCAGCAGCGACTTGAGGAGGAGTAATAACTATGGCTACACCTTC.

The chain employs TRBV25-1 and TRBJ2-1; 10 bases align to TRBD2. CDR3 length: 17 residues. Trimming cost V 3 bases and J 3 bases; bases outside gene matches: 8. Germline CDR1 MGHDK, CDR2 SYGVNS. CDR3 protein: CASSDRASGRFYNEQFF. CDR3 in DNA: TGTGCCAGCAGTGATCGGGCTAGCGGGAGATTCTACAATGAGCAGTTCTTC.

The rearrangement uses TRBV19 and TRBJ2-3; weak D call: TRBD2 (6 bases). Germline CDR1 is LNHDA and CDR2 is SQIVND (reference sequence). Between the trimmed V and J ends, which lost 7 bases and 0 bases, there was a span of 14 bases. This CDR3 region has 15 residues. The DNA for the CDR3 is TGTGCCAGTAAGGGCGCGGGGACTAGCACAGATACGCAGTATTTT. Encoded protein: CASKGAGTSTDTQYF.

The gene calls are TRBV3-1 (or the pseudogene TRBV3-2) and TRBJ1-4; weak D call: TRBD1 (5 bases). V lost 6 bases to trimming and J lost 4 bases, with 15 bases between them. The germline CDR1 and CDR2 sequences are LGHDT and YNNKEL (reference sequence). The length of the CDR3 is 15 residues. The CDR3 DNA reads TGTGCCAGCAGTATCCCCGACAGATTTAATGAAAAACTGTTTTTT. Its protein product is CASSIPDRFNEKLFF.

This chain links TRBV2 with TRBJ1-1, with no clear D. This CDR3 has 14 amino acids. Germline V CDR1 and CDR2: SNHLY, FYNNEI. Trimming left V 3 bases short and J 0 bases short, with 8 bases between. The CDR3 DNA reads TGTGCCAGCAGTGAGCTGACTTTGAACACTGAAGCTTTCTTT. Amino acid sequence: CASSELTLNTEAFF.

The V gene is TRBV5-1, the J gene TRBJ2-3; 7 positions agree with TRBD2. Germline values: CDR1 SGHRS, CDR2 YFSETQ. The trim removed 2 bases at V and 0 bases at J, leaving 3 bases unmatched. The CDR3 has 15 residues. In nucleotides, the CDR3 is TGCGCCAGCAGCTTAAGCGGGGTGAGCACAGATACGCAGTATTTT. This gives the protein CASSLSGVSTDTQYF.